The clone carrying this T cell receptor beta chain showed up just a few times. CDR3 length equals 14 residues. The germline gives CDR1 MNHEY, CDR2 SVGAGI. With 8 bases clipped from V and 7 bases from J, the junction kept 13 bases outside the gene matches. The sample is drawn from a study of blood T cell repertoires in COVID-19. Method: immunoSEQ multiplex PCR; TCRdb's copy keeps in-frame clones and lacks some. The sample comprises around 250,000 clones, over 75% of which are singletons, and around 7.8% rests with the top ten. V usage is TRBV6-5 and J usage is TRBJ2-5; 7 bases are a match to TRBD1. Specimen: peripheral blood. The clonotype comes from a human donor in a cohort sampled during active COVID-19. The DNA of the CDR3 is TGTGCCAGCGGACAGGTGACAAGTATGGGGACCCAGTACTTC. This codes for CASGQVTSMGTQYF.